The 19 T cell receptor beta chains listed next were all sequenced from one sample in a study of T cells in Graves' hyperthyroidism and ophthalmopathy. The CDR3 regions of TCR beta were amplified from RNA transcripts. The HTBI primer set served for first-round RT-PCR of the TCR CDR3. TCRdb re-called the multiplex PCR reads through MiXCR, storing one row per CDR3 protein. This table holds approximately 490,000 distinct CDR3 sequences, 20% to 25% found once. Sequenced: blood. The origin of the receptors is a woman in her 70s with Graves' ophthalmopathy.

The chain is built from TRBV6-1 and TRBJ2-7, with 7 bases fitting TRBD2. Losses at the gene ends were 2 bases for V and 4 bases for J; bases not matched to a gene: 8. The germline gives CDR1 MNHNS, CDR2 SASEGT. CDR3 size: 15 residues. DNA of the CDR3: TGTGCCAGCAGTGAAACAGCGGGAAGTTGGTACGAGCAGTACTTC. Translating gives CASSETAGSWYEQYF.

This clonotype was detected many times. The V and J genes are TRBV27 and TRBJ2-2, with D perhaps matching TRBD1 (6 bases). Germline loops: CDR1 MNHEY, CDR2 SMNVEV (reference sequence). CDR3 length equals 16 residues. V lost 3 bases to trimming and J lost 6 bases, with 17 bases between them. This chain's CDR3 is CASSLAGESTAGELFF. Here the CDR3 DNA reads TGTGCCAGCAGTTTGGCAGGGGAGAGTACGGCCGGGGAGCTGTTTTTT.

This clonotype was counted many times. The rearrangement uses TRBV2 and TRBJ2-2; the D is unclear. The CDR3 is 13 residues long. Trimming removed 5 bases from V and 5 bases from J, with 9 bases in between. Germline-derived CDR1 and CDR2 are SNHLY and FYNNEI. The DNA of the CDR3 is TGTGCCAGCAGTTTCACTGAGACCGGGGAGCTGTTTTTT. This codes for CASSFTETGELFF.

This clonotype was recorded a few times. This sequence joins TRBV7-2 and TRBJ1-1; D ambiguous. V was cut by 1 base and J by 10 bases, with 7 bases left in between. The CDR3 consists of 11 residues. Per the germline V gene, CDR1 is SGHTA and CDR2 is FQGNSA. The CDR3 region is CASSLVSLAFF. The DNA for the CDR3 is TGTGCCAGCAGCTTAGTGTCGCTAGCTTTCTTT.

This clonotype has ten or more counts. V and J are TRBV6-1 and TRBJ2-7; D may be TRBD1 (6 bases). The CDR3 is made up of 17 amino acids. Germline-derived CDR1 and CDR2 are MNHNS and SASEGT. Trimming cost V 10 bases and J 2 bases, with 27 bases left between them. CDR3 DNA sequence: TGTGCCATCACTCGGGACATACATTCACTAAAAACCTACGAGCAGTACTTC. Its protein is CAITRDIHSLKTYEQYF.

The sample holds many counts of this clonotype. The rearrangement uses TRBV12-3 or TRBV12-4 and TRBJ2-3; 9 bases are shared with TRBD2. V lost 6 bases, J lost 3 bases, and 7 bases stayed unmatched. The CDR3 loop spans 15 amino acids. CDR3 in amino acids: CASRRSGRGTDTQYF. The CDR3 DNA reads TGTGCCAGCAGACGTAGCGGGAGAGGGACAGATACGCAGTATTTT.

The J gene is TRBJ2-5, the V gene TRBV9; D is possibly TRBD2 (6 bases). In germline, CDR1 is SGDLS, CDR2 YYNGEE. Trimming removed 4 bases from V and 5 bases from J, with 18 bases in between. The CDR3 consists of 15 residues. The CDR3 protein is CASSRGTPAGETQYF. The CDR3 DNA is TGTGCCAGCAGCCGCGGGACGCCGGCTGGGGAGACCCAGTACTTC.

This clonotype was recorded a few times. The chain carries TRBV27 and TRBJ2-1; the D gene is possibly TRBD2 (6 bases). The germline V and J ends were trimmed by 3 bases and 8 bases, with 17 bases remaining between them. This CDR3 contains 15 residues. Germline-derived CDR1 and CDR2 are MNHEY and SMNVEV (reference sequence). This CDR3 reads CASSFFVTSSHEQFF. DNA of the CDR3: TGTGCCAGCAGTTTCTTCGTGACTAGTTCCCATGAGCAGTTCTTC.

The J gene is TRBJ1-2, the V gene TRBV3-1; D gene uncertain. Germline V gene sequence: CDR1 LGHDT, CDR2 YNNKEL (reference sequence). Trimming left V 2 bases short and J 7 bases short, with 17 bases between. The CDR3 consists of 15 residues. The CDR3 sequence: CASSQMSVSVVGYTF. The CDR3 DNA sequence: TGTGCCAGCAGCCAAATGTCGGTGTCGGTAGTTGGCTACACCTTC.

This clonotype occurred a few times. CDR3: CASSHPQGGSYGYTF. The CDR3 DNA is TGCGCCAGCAGCCATCCTCAGGGGGGAAGCTATGGCTACACCTTC. J is TRBJ1-2 and V is TRBV4-3; 7 bases align to TRBD1. This CDR3 has 15 amino acids. V dropped 3 bases and J dropped 4; count of bases not matched to a gene: 8. Germline-derived CDR1 and CDR2 are LGHNA and YSLEER.

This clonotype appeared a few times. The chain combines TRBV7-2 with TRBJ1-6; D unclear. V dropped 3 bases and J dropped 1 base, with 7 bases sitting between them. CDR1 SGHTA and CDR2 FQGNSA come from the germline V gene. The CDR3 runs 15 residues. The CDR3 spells CASSLKGSYNSPLHF. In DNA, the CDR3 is TGTGCCAGCAGCTTGAAGGGATCCTATAATTCACCCCTCCACTTT.

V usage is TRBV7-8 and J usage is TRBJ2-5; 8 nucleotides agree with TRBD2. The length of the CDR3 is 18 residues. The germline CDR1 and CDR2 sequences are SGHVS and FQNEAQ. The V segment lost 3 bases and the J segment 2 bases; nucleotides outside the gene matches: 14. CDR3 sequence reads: CASSFSPGLVASQETQYF. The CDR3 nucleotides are TGTGCCAGCAGCTTTTCTCCGGGACTAGTTGCTTCACAAGAGACCCAGTACTTC.

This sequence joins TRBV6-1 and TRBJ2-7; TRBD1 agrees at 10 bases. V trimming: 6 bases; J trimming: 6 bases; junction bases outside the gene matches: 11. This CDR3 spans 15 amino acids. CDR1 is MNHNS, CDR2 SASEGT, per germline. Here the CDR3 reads CASSANDRGPFEQYF. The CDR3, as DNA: TGTGCCAGCAGCGCCAATGACAGGGGGCCATTCGAGCAGTACTTC.

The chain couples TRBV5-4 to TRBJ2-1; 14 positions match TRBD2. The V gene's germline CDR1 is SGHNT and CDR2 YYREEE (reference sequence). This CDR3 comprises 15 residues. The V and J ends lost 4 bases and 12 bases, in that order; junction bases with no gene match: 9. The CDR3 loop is CASSPGTSGSRSQFF. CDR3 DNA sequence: TGTGCCAGCAGCCCTGGGACTAGCGGGAGCCGCTCGCAGTTCTTC. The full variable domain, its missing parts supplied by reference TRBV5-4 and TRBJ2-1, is ETGVTQSPTHLIKTRGQQVTLRCSSQSGHNTVSWYQQALGQGPQFIFQYYREEENGRGNFPPRFSGLQFPNYSSELNVNALELDDSALYLCASSPGTSGSRSQFFGPGTRLTVL.

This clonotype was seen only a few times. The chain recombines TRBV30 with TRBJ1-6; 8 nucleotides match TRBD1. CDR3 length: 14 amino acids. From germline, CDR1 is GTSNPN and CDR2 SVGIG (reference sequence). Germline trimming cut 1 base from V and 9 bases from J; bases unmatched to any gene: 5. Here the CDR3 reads CAWSEQGVVSPLHF. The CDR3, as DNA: TGTGCCTGGAGTGAACAGGGGGTGGTTTCACCCCTCCACTTT.

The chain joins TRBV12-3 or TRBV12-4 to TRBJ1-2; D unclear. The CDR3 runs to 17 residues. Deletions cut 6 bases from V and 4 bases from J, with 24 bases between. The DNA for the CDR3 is TGTGCCAGCAGCTTGTTTATAGGTGGAGCCTTCGGCTATGGCTACACCTTC. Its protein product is CASSLFIGGAFGYGYTF.

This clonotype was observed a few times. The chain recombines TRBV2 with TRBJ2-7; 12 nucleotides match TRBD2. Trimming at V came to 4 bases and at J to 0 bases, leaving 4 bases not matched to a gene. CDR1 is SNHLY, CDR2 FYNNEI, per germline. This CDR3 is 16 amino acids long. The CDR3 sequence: CASSGLAGAGSYEQYF. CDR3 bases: TGTGCCAGCAGTGGACTAGCGGGAGCGGGCTCCTACGAGCAGTACTTC.

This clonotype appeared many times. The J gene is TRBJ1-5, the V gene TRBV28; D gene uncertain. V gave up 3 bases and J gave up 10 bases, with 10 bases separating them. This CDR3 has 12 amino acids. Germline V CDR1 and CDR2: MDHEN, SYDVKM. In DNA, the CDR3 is TGTGCCAGCAGTTTGGAACTGCAACCCCAGCATTTT. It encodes CASSLELQPQHF.

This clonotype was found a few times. The CDR3 here is CASSVVGAGGRTGELFF. For the CDR3, the DNA is TGTGCCAGCAGCGTAGTGGGGGCGGGAGGACGTACCGGGGAGCTGTTTTTT. The chain joins TRBV9 to TRBJ2-2; 8 nucleotides match TRBD2. Germline V lookup: CDR1 SGDLS, CDR2 YYNGEE. There are 17 residues in the CDR3. The J segment lost 5 bases and the V segment lost 0 bases, leaving 9 bases of the junction unmatched.